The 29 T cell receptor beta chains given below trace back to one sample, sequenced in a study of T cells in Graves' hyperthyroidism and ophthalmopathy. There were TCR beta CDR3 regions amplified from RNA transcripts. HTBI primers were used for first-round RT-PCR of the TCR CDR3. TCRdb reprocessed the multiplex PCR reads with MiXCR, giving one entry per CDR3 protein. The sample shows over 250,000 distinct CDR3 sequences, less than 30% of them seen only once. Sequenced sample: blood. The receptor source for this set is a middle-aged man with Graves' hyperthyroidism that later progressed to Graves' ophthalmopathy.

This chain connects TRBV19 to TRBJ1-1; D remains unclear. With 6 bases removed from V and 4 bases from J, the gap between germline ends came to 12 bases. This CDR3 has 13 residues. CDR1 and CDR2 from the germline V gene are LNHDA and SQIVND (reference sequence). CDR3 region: CASSDGRSTEAFF. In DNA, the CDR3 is TGTGCCAGTAGCGACGGACGGAGCACTGAAGCTTTCTTT.

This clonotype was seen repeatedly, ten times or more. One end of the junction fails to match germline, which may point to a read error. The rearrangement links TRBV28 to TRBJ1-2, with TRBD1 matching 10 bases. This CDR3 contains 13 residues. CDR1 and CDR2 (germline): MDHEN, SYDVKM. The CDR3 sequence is CASSLGQGYDYTF. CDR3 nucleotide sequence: TGTGCCAGCAGTTTGGGACAGGGGTATGACTACACCTTC.

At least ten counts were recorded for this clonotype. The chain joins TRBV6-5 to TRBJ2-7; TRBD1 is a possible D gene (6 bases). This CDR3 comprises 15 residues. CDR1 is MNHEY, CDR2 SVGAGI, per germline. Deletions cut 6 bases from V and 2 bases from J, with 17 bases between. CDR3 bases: TGTGCCAGCAGCCAAGAGGGACAAGGAGCCTACGAGCAGTACTTC. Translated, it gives CASSQEGQGAYEQYF.

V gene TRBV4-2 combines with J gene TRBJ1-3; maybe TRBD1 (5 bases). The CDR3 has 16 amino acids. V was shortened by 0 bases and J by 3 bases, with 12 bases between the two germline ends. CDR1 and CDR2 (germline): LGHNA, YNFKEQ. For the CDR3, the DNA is TGTGCCAGCAGCCAAGATGGGGGAATGAATGGAAACACCATATATTTT. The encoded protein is CASSQDGGMNGNTIYF.

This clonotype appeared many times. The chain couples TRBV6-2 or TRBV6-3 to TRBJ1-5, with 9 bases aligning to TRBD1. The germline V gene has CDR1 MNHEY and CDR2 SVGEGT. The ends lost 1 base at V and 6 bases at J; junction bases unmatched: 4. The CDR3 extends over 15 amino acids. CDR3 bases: TGTGCCAGCAGTTACTGGGGACAGGGAGGTCAGCCCCAGCATTTT. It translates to CASSYWGQGGQPQHF.

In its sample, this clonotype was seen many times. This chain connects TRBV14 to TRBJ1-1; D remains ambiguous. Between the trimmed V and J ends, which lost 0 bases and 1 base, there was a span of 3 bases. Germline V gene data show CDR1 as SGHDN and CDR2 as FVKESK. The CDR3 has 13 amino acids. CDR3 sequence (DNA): TGTGCCAGCAGCCAAGAAGGGAACACTGAAGCTTTCTTT. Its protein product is CASSQEGNTEAFF.

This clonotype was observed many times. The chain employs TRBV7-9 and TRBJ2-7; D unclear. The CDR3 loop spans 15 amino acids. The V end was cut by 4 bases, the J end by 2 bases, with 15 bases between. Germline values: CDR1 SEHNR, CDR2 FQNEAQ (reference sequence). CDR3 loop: CASSYETDWTYEQYF. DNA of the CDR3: TGTGCCAGCAGCTACGAGACTGACTGGACCTACGAGCAGTACTTC.

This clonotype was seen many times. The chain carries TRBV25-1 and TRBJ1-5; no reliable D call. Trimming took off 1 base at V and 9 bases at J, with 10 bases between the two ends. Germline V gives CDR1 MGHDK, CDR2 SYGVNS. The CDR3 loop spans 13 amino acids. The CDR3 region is CASSESHKGPQHF. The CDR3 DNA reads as TGTGCCAGCAGTGAATCCCATAAAGGGCCCCAGCATTTT.

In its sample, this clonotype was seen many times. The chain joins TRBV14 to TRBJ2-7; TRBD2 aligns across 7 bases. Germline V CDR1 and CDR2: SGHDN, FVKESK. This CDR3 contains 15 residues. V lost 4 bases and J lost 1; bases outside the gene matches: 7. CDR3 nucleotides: TGTGCCAGCAGCCCCTATCGCGGGGGTTCCTACGAGCAGTACTTC. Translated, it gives CASSPYRGGSYEQYF.

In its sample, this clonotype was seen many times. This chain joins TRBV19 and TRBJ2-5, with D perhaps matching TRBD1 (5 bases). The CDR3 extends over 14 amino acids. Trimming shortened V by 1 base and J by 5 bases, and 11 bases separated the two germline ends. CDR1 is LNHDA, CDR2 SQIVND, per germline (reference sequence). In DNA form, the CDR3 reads TGTGCCAGTAGTATAGGGGGCGGACGCGAGACCCAGTACTTC. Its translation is CASSIGGGRETQYF.

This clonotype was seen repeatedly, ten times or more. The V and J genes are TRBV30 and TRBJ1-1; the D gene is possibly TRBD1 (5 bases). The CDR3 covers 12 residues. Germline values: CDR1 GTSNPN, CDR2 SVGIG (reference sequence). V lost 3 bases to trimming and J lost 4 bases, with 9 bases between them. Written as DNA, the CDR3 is TGTGCCTGGAGACAGGTTCCCACTGAAGCTTTCTTT. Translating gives CAWRQVPTEAFF.

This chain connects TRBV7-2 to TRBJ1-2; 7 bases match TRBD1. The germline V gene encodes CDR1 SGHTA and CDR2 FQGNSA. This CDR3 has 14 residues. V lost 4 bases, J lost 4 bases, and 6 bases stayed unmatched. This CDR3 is CASSYPTGSYGYTF. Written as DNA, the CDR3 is TGTGCCAGCAGCTACCCGACAGGGAGCTATGGCTACACCTTC.

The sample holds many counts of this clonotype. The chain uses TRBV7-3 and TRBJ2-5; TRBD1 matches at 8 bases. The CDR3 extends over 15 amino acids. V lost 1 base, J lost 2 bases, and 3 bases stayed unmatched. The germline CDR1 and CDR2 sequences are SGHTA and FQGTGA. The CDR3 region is CASSLRGTGQETQYF. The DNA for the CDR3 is TGTGCCAGCAGCTTAAGGGGGACAGGTCAAGAGACCCAGTACTTC.

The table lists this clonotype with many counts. The CDR3: CASSLGLGDSDTEAFF. DNA of the CDR3: TGTGCCAGCAGCTTGGGGCTGGGAGATTCGGACACTGAAGCTTTCTTT. This chain uses TRBV5-6 with TRBJ1-1; the D is unclear. Trimming pared 0 bases from V and 3 bases from J, leaving 15 bases between. The germline gives CDR1 SGHDT, CDR2 YYEEEE. The CDR3 consists of 16 residues.

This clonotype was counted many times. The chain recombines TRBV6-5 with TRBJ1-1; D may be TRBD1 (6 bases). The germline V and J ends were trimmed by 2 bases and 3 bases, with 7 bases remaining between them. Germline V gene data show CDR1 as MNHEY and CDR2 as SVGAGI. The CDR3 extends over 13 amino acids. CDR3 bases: TGTGCCAGCAGTTACGGGGGCCACACTGAAGCTTTCTTT. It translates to CASSYGGHTEAFF.

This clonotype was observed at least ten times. CDR3 sequence (DNA): TGTGCCAGCAGTCTGAGGACTAGCGGGAGGGCCGCCGGGGAGCTGTTTTTT. Its translation is CASSLRTSGRAAGELFF. The V call is TRBV12-3 or TRBV12-4, the J call TRBJ2-2, with TRBD2 identical over 15 bases. The CDR3 spans 17 residues. V trimming: 5 bases; J trimming: 6 bases; junction bases outside the gene matches: 7.

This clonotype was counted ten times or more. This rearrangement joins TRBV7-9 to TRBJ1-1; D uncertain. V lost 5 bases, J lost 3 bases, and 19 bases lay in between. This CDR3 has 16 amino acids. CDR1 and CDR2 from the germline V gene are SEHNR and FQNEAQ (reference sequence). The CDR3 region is CASSPSPGVVYTEAFF. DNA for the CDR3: TGTGCCAGCAGCCCAAGCCCTGGCGTGGTTTACACTGAAGCTTTCTTT.

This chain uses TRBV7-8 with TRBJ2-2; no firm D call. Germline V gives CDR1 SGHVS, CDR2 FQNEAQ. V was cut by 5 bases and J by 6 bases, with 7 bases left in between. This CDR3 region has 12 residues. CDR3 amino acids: CASSKGSGELFF. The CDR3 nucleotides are TGTGCCAGCAGCAAGGGTTCCGGGGAGCTGTTTTTT. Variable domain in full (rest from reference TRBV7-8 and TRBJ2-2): GAGVSQSPRYKVAKRGQDVALRCDPISGHVSLFWYQQALGQGPEFLTYFQNEAQLDKSGLPSDRFFAERPEGSVSTLKIQRTQQEDSAVYLCASSKGSGELFFGEGSRLTVL.

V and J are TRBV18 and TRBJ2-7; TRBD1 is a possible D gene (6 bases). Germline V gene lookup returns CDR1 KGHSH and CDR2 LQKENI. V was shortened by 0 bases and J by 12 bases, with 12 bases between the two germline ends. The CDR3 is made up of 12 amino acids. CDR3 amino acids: CASSPPVGGRYF. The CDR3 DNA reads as TGTGCCAGCTCACCACCAGTAGGGGGAAGGTACTTC. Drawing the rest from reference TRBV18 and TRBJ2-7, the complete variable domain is NAGVMQNPRHLVRRRGQEARLRCSPMKGHSHVYWYRQLPEEGLKFMVYLQKENIIDESGMPKERFSAEFPKEGPSILRIQQVVRGDSAAYFCASSPPVGGRYFGPGTRLTVT.

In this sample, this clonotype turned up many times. The CDR3 sequence is CASSSQQGGIYEQYF. The CDR3 bases are TGTGCCAGCAGCTCACAACAGGGGGGGATATACGAGCAGTACTTC. The V and J genes are TRBV7-2 and TRBJ2-7, with D possibly being TRBD1 (8 bases). The CDR3 consists of 15 residues. Germline CDR1 SGHTA, CDR2 FQGNSA. V was pared by 4 bases and J by 4 bases, with 17 bases between. Drawing the rest from reference TRBV7-2 and TRBJ2-7, the complete variable domain is GAGVSQSPSNKVTEKGKDVELRCDPISGHTALYWYRQSLGQGLEFLIYFQGNSAPDKSGLPSDRFSAERTGGSVSTLTIQRTQQEDSAVYLCASSSQQGGIYEQYFGPGTRLTVT.

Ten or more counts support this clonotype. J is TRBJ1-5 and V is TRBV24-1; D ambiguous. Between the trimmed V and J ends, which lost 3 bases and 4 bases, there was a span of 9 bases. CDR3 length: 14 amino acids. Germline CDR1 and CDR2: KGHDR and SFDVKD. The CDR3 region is CATSDRSLNQPQHF. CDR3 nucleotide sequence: TGTGCCACCAGTGATCGTTCCCTTAATCAGCCCCAGCATTTT.

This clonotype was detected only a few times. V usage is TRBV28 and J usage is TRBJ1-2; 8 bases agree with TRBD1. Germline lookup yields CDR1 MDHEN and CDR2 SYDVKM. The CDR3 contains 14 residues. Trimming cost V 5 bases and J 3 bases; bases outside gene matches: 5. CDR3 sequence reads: CASSAGQGDYGYTF. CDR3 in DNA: TGTGCCAGCAGTGCCGGACAGGGAGACTATGGCTACACCTTC.

CDR3 sequence (DNA): TGTGCCATCGCACAGGGGGCCGGGTATGGCTACACCTTC. Amino acids: CAIAQGAGYGYTF. The J gene is TRBJ1-2, the V gene TRBV10-3; 9 bases agree with TRBD1. V lost 8 bases and J lost 5; bases outside the gene matches: 6. Germline V gene lookup returns CDR1 ENHRY and CDR2 SYGVKD. The CDR3 length is 13 residues.

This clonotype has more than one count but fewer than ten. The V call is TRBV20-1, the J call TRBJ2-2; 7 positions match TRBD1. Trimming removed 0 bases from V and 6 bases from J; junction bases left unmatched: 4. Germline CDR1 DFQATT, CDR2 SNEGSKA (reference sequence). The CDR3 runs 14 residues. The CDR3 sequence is CSARETGMAGELFF. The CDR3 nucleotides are TGCAGTGCTAGAGAGACAGGGATGGCCGGGGAGCTGTTTTTT.

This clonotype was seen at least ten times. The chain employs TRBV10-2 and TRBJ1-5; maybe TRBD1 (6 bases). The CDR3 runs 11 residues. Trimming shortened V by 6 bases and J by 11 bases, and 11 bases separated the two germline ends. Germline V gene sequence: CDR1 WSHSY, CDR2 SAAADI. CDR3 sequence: CASRGGGTQHF. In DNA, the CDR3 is TGCGCCAGCAGAGGAGGGGGAACCCAGCATTTT.

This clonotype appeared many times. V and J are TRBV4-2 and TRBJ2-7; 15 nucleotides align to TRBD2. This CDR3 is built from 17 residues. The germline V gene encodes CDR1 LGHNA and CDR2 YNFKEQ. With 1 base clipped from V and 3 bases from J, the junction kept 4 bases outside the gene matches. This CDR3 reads CASSQAGLAGGGYEQYF. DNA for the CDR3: TGTGCCAGCAGCCAAGCTGGACTAGCGGGGGGGGGCTACGAGCAGTACTTC.

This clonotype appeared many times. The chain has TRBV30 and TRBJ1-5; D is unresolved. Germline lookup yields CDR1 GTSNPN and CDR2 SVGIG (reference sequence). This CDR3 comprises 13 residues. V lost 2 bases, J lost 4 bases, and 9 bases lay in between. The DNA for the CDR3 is TGTGCCTGGAGTCCTGATCTGAATCAGCCCCAGCATTTT. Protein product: CAWSPDLNQPQHF.

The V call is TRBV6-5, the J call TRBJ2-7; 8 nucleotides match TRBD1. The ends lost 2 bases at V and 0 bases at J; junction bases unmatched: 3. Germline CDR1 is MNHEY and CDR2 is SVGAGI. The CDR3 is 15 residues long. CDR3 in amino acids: CASSYGDRLSYEQYF. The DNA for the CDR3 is TGTGCCAGCAGTTACGGGGACAGGCTCTCCTACGAGCAGTACTTC.

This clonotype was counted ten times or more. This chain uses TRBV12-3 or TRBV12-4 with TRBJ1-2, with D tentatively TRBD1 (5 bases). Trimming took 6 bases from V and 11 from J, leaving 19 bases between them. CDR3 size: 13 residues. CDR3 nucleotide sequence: TGTGCCAGCAGCCGGGACCCCCTCCTGGGGTACACCTTC. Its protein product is CASSRDPLLGYTF.